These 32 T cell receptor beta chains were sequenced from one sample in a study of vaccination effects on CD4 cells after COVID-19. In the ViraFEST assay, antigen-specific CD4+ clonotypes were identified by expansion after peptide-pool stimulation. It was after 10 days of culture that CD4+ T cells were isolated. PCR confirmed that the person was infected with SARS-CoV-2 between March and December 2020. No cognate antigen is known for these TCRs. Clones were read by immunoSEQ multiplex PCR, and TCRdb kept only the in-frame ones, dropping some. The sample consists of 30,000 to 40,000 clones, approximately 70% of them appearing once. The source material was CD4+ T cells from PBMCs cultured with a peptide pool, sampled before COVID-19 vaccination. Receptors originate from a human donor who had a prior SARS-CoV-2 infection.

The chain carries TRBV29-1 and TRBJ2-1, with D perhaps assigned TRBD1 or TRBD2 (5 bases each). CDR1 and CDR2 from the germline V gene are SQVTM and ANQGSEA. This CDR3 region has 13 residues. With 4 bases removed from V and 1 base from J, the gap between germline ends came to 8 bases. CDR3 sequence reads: CSVVGGSYNEQFF. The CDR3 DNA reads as TGCAGCGTTGTTGGGGGATCCTACAATGAGCAGTTCTTC.

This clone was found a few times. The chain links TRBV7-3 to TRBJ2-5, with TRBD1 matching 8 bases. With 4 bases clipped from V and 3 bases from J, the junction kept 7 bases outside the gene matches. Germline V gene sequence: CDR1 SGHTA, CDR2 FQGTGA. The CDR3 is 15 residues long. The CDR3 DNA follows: TGTGCCAGCAGCTCGCACCCGGGACAGGAAGAGACCCAGTACTTC. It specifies CASSSHPGQEETQYF.

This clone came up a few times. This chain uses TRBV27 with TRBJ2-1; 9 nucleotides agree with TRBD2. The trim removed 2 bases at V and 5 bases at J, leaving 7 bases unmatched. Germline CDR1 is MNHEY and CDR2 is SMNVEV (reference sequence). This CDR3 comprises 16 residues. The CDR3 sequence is CASSLRGRGVNNEQFF. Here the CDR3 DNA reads TGTGCCAGCAGTTTACGCGGGAGGGGGGTAAACAATGAGCAGTTCTTC.

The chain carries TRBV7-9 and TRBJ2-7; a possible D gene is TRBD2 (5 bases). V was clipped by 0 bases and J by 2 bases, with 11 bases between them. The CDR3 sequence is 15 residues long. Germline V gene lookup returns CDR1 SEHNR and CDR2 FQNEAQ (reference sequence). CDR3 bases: TGTGCCAGCAGCTTAGCGGGAGTGGGCGCCTACGAGCAGTACTTC. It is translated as CASSLAGVGAYEQYF.

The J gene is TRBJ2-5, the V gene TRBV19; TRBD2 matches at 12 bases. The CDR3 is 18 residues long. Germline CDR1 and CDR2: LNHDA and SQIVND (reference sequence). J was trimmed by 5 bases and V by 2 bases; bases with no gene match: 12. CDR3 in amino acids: CASSILPQLAGGRETQYF. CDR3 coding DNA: TGTGCCAGTAGTATACTGCCCCAACTAGCGGGGGGCCGGGAGACCCAGTACTTC.

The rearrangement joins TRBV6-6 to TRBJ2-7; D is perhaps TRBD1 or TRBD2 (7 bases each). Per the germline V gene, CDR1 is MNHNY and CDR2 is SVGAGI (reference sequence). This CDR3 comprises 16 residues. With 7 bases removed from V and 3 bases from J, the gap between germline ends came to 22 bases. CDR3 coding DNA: TGTGCCAGCACCAACGCCCGGGGAGGGGGCATCTACGAGCAGTACTTC. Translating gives CASTNARGGGIYEQYF.

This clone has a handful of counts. The CDR3 loop reads CASSLSSGNILFF. CDR3 in DNA: TGTGCCAGCAGCTTGAGCTCGGGGAACATTCTGTTTTTT. V is TRBV5-4 and J is TRBJ1-4; D remains ambiguous. The CDR3 is made up of 13 amino acids. Germline CDR1 SGHNT, CDR2 YYREEE (reference sequence). The germline V and J ends were trimmed by 1 base and 14 bases, with 15 bases remaining between them.

The DNA of the CDR3 is TGTGCCAGCAGCTCGCAGGGGAACACTGAAGCTTTCTTT. As protein: CASSSQGNTEAFF. The chain links TRBV7-9 to TRBJ1-1; a weak D match, TRBD1 (5 bases). The CDR3 is 13 residues long. The germline V gene encodes CDR1 SEHNR and CDR2 FQNEAQ (reference sequence). V gave up 4 bases and J gave up 1 base, with 7 bases separating them.

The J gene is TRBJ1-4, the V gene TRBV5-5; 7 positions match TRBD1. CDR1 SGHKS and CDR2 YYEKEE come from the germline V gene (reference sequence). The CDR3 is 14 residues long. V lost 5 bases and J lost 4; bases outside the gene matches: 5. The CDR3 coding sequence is TGTGCCAGCAGGGAGACAGGGATTAATGAAAAACTGTTTTTT. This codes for CASRETGINEKLFF.

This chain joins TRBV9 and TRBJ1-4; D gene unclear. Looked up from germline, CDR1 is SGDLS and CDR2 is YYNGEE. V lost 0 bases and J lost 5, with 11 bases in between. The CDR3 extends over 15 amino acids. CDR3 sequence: CASSVGIATNEKLFF. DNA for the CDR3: TGTGCCAGCAGCGTAGGCATAGCTACAAATGAAAAACTGTTTTTT.

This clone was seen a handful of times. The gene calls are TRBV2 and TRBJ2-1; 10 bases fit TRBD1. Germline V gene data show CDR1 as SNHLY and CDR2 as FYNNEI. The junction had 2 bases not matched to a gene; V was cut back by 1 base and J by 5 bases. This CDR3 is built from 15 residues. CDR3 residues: CASSEEGQGNNEQFF. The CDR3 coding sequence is TGTGCCAGCAGTGAAGAGGGACAGGGGAACAATGAGCAGTTCTTC.

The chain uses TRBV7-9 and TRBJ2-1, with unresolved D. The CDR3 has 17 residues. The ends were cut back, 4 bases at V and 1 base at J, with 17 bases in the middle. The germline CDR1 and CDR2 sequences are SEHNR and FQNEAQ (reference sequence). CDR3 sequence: CASSSLSRAQSYNEQFF. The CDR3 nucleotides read TGTGCCAGCAGCTCCCTTAGCCGGGCCCAATCCTACAATGAGCAGTTCTTC. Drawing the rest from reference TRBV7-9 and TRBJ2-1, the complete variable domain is DTGVSQNPRHKITKRGQNVTFRCDPISEHNRLYWYRQTLGQGPEFLTYFQNEAQLEKSRLLSDRFSAERPKGSFSTLEIQRTEQGDSAMYLCASSSLSRAQSYNEQFFGPGTRLTVL.

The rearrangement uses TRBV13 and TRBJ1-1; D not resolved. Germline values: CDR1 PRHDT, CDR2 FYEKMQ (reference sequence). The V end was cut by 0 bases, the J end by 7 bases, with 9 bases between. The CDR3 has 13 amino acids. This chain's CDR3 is CASSLGTQYEAFF. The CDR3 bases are TGTGCCAGCAGCTTAGGCACACAGTATGAAGCTTTCTTT.

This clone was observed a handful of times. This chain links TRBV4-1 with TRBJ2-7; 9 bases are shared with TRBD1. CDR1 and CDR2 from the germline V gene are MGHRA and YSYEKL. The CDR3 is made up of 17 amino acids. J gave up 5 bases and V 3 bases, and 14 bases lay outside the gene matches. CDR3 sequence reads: CASSHPVSGTGYHEQYF. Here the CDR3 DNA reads TGCGCCAGCAGCCATCCCGTTTCCGGGACAGGGTACCACGAGCAGTACTTC.

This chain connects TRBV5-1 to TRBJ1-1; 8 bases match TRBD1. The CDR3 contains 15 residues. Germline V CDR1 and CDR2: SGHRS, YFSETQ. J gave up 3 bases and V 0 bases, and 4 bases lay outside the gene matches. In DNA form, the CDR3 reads TGCGCCAGCAGCTTGGCCGGGACAGGTCACACTGAAGCTTTCTTT. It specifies CASSLAGTGHTEAFF.

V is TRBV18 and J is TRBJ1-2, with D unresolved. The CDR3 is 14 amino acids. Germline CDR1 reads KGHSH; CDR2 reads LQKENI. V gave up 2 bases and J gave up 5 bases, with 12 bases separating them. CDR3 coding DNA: TGTGCCAGCTCACCAAATAGGGCCCCATATGGCTACACCTTC. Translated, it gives CASSPNRAPYGYTF.

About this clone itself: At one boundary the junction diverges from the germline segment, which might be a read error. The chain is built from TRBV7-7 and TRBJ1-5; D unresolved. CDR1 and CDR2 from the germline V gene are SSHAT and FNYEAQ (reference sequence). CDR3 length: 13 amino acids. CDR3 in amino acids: CASSLEVGQPQHF. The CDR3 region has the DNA TGTGCTAGCAGCTTAGAGGTAGGCCAGCCCCAGCATTTT.

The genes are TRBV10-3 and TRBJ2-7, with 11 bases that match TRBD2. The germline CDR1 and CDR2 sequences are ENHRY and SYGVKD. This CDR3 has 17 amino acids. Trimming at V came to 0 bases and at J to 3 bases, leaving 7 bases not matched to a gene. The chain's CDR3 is CAISESLTSGEIYEQYF. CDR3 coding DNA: TGTGCCATCAGTGAGTCGTTGACTAGCGGGGAGATCTACGAGCAGTACTTC.

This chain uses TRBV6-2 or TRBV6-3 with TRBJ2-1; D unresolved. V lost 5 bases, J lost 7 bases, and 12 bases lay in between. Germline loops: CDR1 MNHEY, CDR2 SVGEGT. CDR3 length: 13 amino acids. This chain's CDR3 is CASSPSRVNEQFF. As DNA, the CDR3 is TGTGCCAGCAGTCCCTCACGAGTTAATGAGCAGTTCTTC.

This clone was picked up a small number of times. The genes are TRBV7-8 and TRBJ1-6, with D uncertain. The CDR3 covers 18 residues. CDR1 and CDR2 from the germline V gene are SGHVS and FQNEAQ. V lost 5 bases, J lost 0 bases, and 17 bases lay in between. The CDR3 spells CASSRVPGASSYNSPLHF. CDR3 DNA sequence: TGTGCCAGCAGCCGAGTCCCGGGCGCCAGCTCCTATAATTCACCCCTCCACTTT.

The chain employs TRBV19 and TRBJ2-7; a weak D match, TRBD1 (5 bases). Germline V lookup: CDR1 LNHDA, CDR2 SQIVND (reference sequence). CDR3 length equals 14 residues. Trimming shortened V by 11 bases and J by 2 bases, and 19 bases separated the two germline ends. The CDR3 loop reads CASQVGPGTYEQYF. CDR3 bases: TGTGCCTCACAGGTGGGGCCCGGAACCTACGAGCAGTACTTC.

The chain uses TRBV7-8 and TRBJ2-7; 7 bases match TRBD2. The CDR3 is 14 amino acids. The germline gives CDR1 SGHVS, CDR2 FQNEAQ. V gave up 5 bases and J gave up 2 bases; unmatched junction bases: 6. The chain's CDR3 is CASSPGTTAYEQYF. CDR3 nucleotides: TGTGCCAGCAGCCCCGGGACTACAGCCTACGAGCAGTACTTC.

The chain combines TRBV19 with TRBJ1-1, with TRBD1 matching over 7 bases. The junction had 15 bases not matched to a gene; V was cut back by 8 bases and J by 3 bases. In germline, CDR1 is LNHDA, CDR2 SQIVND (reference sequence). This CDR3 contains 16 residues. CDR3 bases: TGTGCCAGTGGAGACAGGGTGGGAGGTGTGGACACTGAAGCTTTCTTT. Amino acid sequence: CASGDRVGGVDTEAFF.

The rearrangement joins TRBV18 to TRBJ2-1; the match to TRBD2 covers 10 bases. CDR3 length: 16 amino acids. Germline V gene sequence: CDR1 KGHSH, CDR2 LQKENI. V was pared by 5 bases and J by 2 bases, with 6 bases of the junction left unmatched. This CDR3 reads CASSELAGAAYNEQFF. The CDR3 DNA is TGTGCCAGCTCAGAGCTAGCGGGAGCCGCCTACAATGAGCAGTTCTTC.

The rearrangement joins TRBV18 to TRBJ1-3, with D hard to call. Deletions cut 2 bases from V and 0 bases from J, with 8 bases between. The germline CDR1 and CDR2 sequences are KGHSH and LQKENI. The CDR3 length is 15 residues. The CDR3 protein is CASSPEMSSGNTIYF. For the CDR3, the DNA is TGTGCCAGCTCACCAGAGATGAGCTCTGGAAACACCATATATTTT. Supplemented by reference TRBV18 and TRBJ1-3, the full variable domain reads NAGVMQNPRHLVRRRGQEARLRCSPMKGHSHVYWYRQLPEEGLKFMVYLQKENIIDESGMPKERFSAEFPKEGPSILRIQQVVRGDSAAYFCASSPEMSSGNTIYFGEGSWLTVV.

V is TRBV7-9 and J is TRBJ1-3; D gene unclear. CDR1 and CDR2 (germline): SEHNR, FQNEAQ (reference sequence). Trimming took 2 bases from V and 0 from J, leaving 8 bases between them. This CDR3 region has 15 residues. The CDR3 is CASSLWATSGNTIYF. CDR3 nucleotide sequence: TGTGCCAGCAGCTTATGGGCTACCTCTGGAAACACCATATATTTT.

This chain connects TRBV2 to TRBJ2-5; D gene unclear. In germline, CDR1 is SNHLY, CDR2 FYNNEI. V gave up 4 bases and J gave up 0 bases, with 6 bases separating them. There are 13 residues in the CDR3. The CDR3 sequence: CASSGPYQETQYF. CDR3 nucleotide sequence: TGTGCCAGCAGTGGTCCTTACCAAGAGACCCAGTACTTC.

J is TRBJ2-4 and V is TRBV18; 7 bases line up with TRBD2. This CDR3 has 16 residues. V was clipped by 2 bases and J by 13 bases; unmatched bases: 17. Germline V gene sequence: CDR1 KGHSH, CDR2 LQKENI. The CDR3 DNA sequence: TGTGCCAGCTCACCAAGCGGGGTCACCCCCCCATCTGACCAGTACTTC. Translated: CASSPSGVTPPSDQYF.

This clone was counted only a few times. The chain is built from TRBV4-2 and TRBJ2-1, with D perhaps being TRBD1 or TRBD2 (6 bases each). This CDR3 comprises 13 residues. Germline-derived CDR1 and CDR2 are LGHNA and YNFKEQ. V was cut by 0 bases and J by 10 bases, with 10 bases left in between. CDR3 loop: CASSQEQGGEQFF. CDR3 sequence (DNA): TGTGCCAGCAGCCAAGAGCAAGGGGGGGAGCAGTTCTTC.

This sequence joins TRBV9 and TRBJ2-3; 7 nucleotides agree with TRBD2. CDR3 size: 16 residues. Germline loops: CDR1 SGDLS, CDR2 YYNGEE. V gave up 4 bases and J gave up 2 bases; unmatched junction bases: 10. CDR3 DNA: TGTGCCAGCAGCATAGCGCGGGGGACCTTCACAGATACGCAGTATTTT. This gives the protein CASSIARGTFTDTQYF.

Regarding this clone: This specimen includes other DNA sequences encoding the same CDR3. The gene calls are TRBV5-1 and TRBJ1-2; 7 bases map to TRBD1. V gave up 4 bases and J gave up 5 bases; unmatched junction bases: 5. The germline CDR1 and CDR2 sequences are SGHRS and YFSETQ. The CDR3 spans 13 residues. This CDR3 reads CASSPGQVYGYTF. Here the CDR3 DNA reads TGCGCCAGCAGCCCTGGACAGGTATATGGCTACACCTTC.

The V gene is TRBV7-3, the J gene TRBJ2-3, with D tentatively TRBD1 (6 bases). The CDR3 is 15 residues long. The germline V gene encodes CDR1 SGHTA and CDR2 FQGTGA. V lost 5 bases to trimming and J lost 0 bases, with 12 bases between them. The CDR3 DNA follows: TGTGCCAGCAGCCGACAGGCCAGAAGCACAGATACGCAGTATTTT. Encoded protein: CASSRQARSTDTQYF.